One sample yielded the 12 T cell receptor beta chains listed below, sequenced in a study of cytomegalovirus exposure and HLA in healthy donors (dated by TCRdb to about 2017). The library was built by means of the immunoSEQ multiplex PCR assay. The multiplex PCR relied on a mix of 60 forward primers for TCR Vbeta segments and 13 reverse primers for TCR Jbeta segments. The immuneACCESS repertoire file appears here via TCRdb, limited to in-frame rearrangements. These files lack a portion of the clones; in checked studies, under half of the deficit traces to unresolved V genes, and the cause of the others is not known. A total of about 91,000 clones appear in this sample, 60% to 80% of them only once. 1.2% of the sample goes to the ten largest clones. The sequencing input was PBMCs. These receptors were obtained from a female donor in good health and CMV-seronegative.

The chain couples TRBV9 to TRBJ1-2, with TRBD1 identical over 8 bases. With V trimmed by 3 bases and J by 3 bases, 10 bases remained unmatched. The CDR3 sequence is 16 residues long. Germline V gene sequence: CDR1 SGDLS, CDR2 YYNGEE. This CDR3 is CASSEPRTGNDYGYTF. The CDR3 DNA is TGTGCCAGCAGCGAACCCCGGACAGGGAACGACTATGGCTACACCTTC.

The rearrangement links TRBV4-3 to TRBJ2-1; the D is unclear. Trimming took 4 bases from V and 12 from J, leaving 19 bases between them. CDR1 is LGHNA and CDR2 is YSLEER in the germline V gene. The CDR3 extends over 14 amino acids. The CDR3 DNA reads TGCGCCAGCAGCCTTGGCCGAGGCGGCGCCGGGCAGTTCTTC. It yields the protein CASSLGRGGAGQFF.

This clone was recorded once. The chain recombines TRBV6-1 with TRBJ2-2, with D tentatively TRBD1 (5 bases). The germline V gene encodes CDR1 MNHNS and CDR2 SASEGT. CDR3 length: 12 residues. CDR3 sequence: CAGHTNTGELFF. In DNA, the CDR3 is TGTGCAGGACACACGAACACCGGGGAGCTGTTTTTT.

This chain links TRBV6-1 with TRBJ2-3; 12 bases agree with TRBD2. V dropped 9 bases and J dropped 9; count of bases not matched to a gene: 7. There are 13 residues in the CDR3. The germline CDR1 and CDR2 sequences are MNHNS and SASEGT. The CDR3 is CARSGLAGGTQYF. The CDR3 DNA reads TGTGCCAGATCGGGACTAGCGGGTGGAACGCAGTATTTT.

The gene calls are TRBV27 and TRBJ2-4; TRBD2 is a possible D gene (6 bases). The CDR3 length is 16 residues. Germline loops: CDR1 MNHEY, CDR2 SMNVEV (reference sequence). Trimming cost V 4 bases and J 0 bases, with 13 bases left between them. CDR3 amino acids: CASSWRASSAKNIQYF. CDR3 in DNA: TGTGCCAGCAGTTGGAGGGCTTCCTCAGCCAAAAACATTCAGTACTTC.

The chain uses TRBV5-7 and TRBJ2-1; tentatively, D is TRBD1 (6 bases). TRBV5-7 is marked as an open reading frame, function uncertain. The CDR3 extends over 17 amino acids. The V end was cut by 6 bases, the J end by 2 bases, with 21 bases between. CDR3 DNA sequence: TGTGCCAGCAACCAAGGACAGCGAAGGTTTCCCTACAATGAGCAGTTCTTC. Protein product: CASNQGQRRFPYNEQFF.

The CDR3 nucleotides read TGTGCCAGCAGTTTAAATCAATGGCACATTCAGTACTTC. It yields the protein CASSLNQWHIQYF. This rearrangement joins TRBV27 to TRBJ2-4, with D hard to call. This CDR3 has 13 amino acids. V was pared by 2 bases and J by 8 bases, with 10 bases between. Germline loops: CDR1 MNHEY, CDR2 SMNVEV (reference sequence).

This clone has only a few counts. The gene calls are TRBV27 and TRBJ1-4; D is perhaps TRBD1 (6 bases). The CDR3 totals 16 residues. Germline V gene sequence: CDR1 MNHEY, CDR2 SMNVEV (reference sequence). Trimming took 5 bases from V and 0 from J, leaving 13 bases between them. The CDR3 region has the DNA TGTGCCAGCAGTCTCACAGGGATTGCAACTAATGAAAAACTGTTTTTT. It specifies CASSLTGIATNEKLFF.

This clone was picked up one time. The chain links TRBV7-6 to TRBJ2-1; no reliable D call. The CDR3 extends over 20 amino acids. Trimming left V 5 bases short and J 0 bases short, with 26 bases between. Germline CDR1 is SGHVS and CDR2 is FNYEAQ. The CDR3 spells CASSPRPPTPTRSSYNEQFF. CDR3 nucleotides: TGTGCCAGCAGCCCCCGGCCCCCCACCCCCACAAGGAGCTCCTACAATGAGCAGTTCTTC.

This chain links TRBV11-2 with TRBJ2-7, with 9 bases fitting TRBD1. The CDR3 consists of 13 residues. V shed 5 bases and J 7 bases; nucleotides not matched to a gene: 6. Germline CDR1 and CDR2: SGHAT and FQNNGV. The DNA for the CDR3 is TGTGCCAGCAGCCAGGACAGGGGAGGGGAGCAGTACTTC. This sequence encodes CASSQDRGGEQYF. Looking up the rest from reference TRBV11-2 and TRBJ2-7 gives the full variable domain: EAGVAQSPRYKIIEKRQSVAFWCNPISGHATLYWYQQILGQGPKLLIQFQNNGVVDDSQLPKDRFSAERLKGVDSTLKIQPAKLEDSAVYLCASSQDRGGEQYFGPGTRLTVT.

This chain links TRBV11-2 with TRBJ2-7; D may be TRBD2 (5 bases). Germline-derived CDR1 and CDR2 are SGHAT and FQNNGV. Deletions cut 1 base from V and 2 bases from J, with 15 bases between. The CDR3 covers 16 residues. The CDR3 DNA is TGTGCCAGCAGCTTAGGGGCGGCGGGTCGAACCTACGAGCAGTACTTC. As protein: CASSLGAAGRTYEQYF.

The rearrangement joins TRBV11-2 to TRBJ1-1, with 7 positions matching TRBD1. The CDR3 contains 16 residues. The junction had 16 bases not matched to a gene; V was cut back by 5 bases and J by 7 bases. Per germline, CDR1 SGHAT and CDR2 FQNNGV. The DNA for the CDR3 is TGTGCCAGCAGCCCCCCTGGACAGGATGTCCCTTTTGAAGCTTTCTTT. This translates into CASSPPGQDVPFEAFF.